The entry below gives a single TCR beta chain sequence along with its context. The target antigen is unknown. This record comes from a study of early T cells in non-severe SARS-CoV-2 infection. Study at large: Sequencing targeted bulk RNA from unsorted whole blood, leaving chains unpaired.

Study findings and constraints: There was a bias toward anti-spike CD8 responses in VDJdb matching, which missed private and CD4 specificities.

Researchers tagged individual cDNA molecules with unique molecular identifiers. TCRdb analysed the 5' RACE reads with MiXCR anew, one entry per CDR3 protein. Among 60,000 or so distinct CDR3 sequences listed, approximately 10% were seen once. Looked up from germline, CDR1 is MDHEN and CDR2 is SYDVKM. After removal of 5 bases from V and 7 bases from J, the junction contained 8 bases not matched to a gene. This CDR3 has 14 residues. The TCR was taken from an adult who was a healthcare worker with PCR-confirmed SARS-CoV-2 infection or an uninfected control (not recorded which). The specimen sequenced was whole blood. V usage is TRBV28 and J usage is TRBJ1-5; 7 nucleotides line up with TRBD1. As DNA, the CDR3 is TGTGCCAGCAGTGTACAGGGGAGAGGACAGCCCCAGCATTTT. This codes for CASSVQGRGQPQHF. The full variable domain, in which reference TRBV28 and TRBJ1-5 provide the parts outside the CDR3, is DVKVTQSSRYLVKRTGEKVFLECVQDMDHENMFWYRQDPGLGLRLIYFSYDVKMKEKGDIPEGYSVSREKKERFSLILESASTNQTSMYLCASSVQGRGQPQHFGDGTRLSIL.